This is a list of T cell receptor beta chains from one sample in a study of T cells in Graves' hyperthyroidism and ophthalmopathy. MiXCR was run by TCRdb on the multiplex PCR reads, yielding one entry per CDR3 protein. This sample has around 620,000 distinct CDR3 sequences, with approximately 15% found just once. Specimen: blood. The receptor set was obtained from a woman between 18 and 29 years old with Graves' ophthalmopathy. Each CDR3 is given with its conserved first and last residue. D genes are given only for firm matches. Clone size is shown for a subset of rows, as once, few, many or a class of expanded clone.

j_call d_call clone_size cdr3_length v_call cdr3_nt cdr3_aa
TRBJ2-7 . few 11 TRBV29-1 TGCAGCGTTGAATTGCTATACGAGCAGTACTTC CSVELLYEQYF
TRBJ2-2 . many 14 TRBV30 TGTGCCTGGAGTGGAACAGGGTCCACCGGGGAGCTGTTTTTT CAWSGTGSTGELFF
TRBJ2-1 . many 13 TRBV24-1 TGTGCCACCAGTGATTTGGACAACCATGAGCAGTTCTTC CATSDLDNHEQFF
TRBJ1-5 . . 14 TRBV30 TGTGCCTGGAGTAAGGGGATTAGCAATCAGCCCCAGCATTTT CAWSKGISNQPQHF
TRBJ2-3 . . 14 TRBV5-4 TGTGCCAGCAGCTGGGGAGAGCGCACAGATACGCAGTATTTT CASSWGERTDTQYF
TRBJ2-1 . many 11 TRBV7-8 TGTGCCAGCAGCTTAGCCTTTGAGCAGTTCTTC CASSLAFEQFF
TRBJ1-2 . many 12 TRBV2 TGTGCCAGCAGTGTCGGACAGAGGGGCTACACCTTC CASSVGQRGYTF
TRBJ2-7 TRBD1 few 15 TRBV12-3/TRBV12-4 TGTGCCAGCAGTTTCATGGGACAGGGGCCCTACGAGCAGTACTTC CASSFMGQGPYEQYF
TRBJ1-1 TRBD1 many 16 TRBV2 TGTGCCAGCAGAGGCGGGACAGGGGCACTGAACACTGAAGCTTTCTTT CASRGGTGALNTEAFF
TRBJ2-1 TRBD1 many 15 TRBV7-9 TGTGCCAGCAGCTCCGCCGGGACAGGGGACAATGAGCAGTTCTTC CASSSAGTGDNEQFF
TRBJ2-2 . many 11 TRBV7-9 TGTGCCAGCAGCGACACCGGGGAGCTGTTTTTT CASSDTGELFF
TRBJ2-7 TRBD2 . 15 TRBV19 TGTGCCAGTAGTATGCTGACTAGCGGGAGAGACGAGCAGTACTTC CASSMLTSGRDEQYF
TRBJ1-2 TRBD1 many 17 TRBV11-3 TGTGCCAGCAGCCCCGGGACAGGGAATGACCGGTTGGGCGGCTACACCTTC CASSPGTGNDRLGGYTF
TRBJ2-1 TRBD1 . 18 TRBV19 TGTGCCAGCCACCGGGACAGGGAGCACACTCGCGATTACAATGAGCAGTTCTTC CASHRDREHTRDYNEQFF
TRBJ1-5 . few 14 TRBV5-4 TGTGCCAGCAGCCACGGAGGGGGTGCACAGCCCCAGCATTTT CASSHGGGAQPQHF
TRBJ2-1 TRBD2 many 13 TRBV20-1 TGCAGTGCTCAATGGACTAGCGTAAATGAGCAGTTCTTC CSAQWTSVNEQFF
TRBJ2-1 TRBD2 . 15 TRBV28 TGTGCCAGCAGTTCCCGACTAGCGGGAACTAATGAGCAGTTCTTC CASSSRLAGTNEQFF
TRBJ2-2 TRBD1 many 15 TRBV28 TGTGCCAGCAGGCAACCGGGACAGGGAGCCGGGGAGCTGTTTTTT CASRQPGQGAGELFF
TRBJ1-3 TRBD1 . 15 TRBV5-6 TGTGCCAGCAGCGCCGGGACAGCCTCTGGAAACACCATATATTTT CASSAGTASGNTIYF
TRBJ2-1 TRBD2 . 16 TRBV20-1 TGCAGTGCTAGAGATCCCCCTAGCGGGAGCTACAATGAGCAGTCCTTC CSARDPPSGSYNEQSF
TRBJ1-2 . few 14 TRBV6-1 TGTGCCAGCAGTGAATTTATCGGTAACTATGGCTACACCTTC CASSEFIGNYGYTF
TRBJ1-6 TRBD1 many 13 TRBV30 TGTGCCTGGGGTGGACAGGCTAATTCACCCCTCCACTTT CAWGGQANSPLHF
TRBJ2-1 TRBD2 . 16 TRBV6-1 TGTGCCACCGGGACTAGCGGGCTGAGCTCCTACAATGAGCAGTTCTTC CATGTSGLSSYNEQFF